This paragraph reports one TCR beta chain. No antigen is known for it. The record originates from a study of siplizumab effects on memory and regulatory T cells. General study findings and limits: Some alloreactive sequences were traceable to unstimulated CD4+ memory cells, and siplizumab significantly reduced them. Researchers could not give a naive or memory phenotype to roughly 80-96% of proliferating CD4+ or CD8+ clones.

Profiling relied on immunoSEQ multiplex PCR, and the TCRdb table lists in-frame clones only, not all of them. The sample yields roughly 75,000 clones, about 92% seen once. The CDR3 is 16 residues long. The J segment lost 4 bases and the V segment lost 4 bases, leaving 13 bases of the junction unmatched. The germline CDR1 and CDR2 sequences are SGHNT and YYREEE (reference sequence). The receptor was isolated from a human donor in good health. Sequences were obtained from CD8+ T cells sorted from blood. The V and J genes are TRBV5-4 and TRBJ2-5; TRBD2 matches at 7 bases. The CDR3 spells CASSQSLGDYRETQYF. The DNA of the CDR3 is TGTGCCAGCAGCCAGTCCTTAGGGGACTACCGAGAGACCCAGTACTTC. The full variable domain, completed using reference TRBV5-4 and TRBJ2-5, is ETGVTQSPTHLIKTRGQQVTLRCSSQSGHNTVSWYQQALGQGPQFIFQYYREEENGRGNFPPRFSGLQFPNYSSELNVNALELDDSALYLCASSQSLGDYRETQYFGPGTRLLVL.